The rows below give T cell receptor beta chains drawn from one sample of a study of PD-1 blockade in classical Hodgkin lymphoma. Generated by immunoSEQ multiplex PCR, the TCRdb table keeps only in-frame clones and is missing some. Among approximately 20,000 clones listed, around 84% were seen once. The specimen was peripheral blood mononuclear cells (PBMCs), collected before the fourth cycle of nivolumab. Receptors were obtained from a human donor with classical Hodgkin lymphoma. CDR3s include the opening cysteine and the closing phenylalanine or tryptophan. D genes are given only for firm matches. Clone size, where shown, is once, few, many, or a class for clones that have expanded.

cdr3_nt: TGCGCCAGCAGTCAATTTTGTGGACAGCAAGAGACCCAGTACTTC; cdr3_aa: CASSQFCGQQETQYF; v_call: TRBV23-1; d_call: .; clone_size: .; j_call: TRBJ2-5
cdr3_nt: TGTGCCAGCAGCTTAGGGGACTATAGCAATCAGCCCCAGCATTTT; cdr3_aa: CASSLGDYSNQPQHF; v_call: TRBV11-3; d_call: .; clone_size: .; j_call: TRBJ1-5
cdr3_nt: TGTGCCAGTAGCCGTAGTGCCGGACAGTCGAACACCGGGGAGCTGTTTTTT; cdr3_aa: CASSRSAGQSNTGELFF; v_call: TRBV19; d_call: .; clone_size: few; j_call: TRBJ2-2
cdr3_nt: TGCGCCAGCAGCCAAGACTCCCTTTCATGGGGGGAGAGCTCCTACGAGCAGTACTTC; cdr3_aa: CASSQDSLSWGESSYEQYF; v_call: TRBV4-3; d_call: .; clone_size: .; j_call: TRBJ2-7
cdr3_nt: TGCGCCAGCAGCCAAGGCAGGACACCCAAGACCTACGAGCAGTACTTC; cdr3_aa: CASSQGRTPKTYEQYF; v_call: TRBV5-4; d_call: .; clone_size: .; j_call: TRBJ2-7
cdr3_nt: TGTGCCAGCAGCGGAAAGACGGGAAACTATGGCTACACCTTC; cdr3_aa: CASSGKTGNYGYTF; v_call: TRBV7-9; d_call: .; clone_size: .; j_call: TRBJ1-2
cdr3_nt: TGCGCCAGCAGCTTGACAGGGCATGAGGCAGATACGCAGTATTTT; cdr3_aa: CASSLTGHEADTQYF; v_call: TRBV5-1; d_call: .; clone_size: .; j_call: TRBJ2-3
cdr3_nt: TGTGCCAGCAGTTTGGAAGGAGCGTCTGGAAACACCATATATTTT; cdr3_aa: CASSLEGASGNTIYF; v_call: TRBV28; d_call: .; clone_size: .; j_call: TRBJ1-3
cdr3_nt: TGTGCCAGCAGCACTTGGACAGGGGAGGATGGCTACACCTTC; cdr3_aa: CASSTWTGEDGYTF; v_call: TRBV7-2; d_call: TRBD1; clone_size: few; j_call: TRBJ1-2
cdr3_nt: TGCAGCGTTGAAGATTGGCCAGGGTGGAACTTC; cdr3_aa: CSVEDWPGWNF; v_call: TRBV29-1; d_call: .; clone_size: .; j_call: TRBJ2-7
cdr3_nt: TGTGCCAGCACCCCTACGGGGGGCAAATGGTACAGGAACACCGGGGAGCTGTTTTTT; cdr3_aa: CASTPTGGKWYRNTGELFF; v_call: TRBV2; d_call: .; clone_size: .; j_call: TRBJ2-2
cdr3_nt: TGTGCCAGCAGTCACAGGGCGGAGAGCAATCAGCCCCAGCATTTT; cdr3_aa: CASSHRAESNQPQHF; v_call: TRBV6-6; d_call: .; clone_size: .; j_call: TRBJ1-5
cdr3_nt: TGTGCCAGCAGTGCTAGGCCCTGGGGGGAGACCCAGTACTTC; cdr3_aa: CASSARPWGETQYF; v_call: TRBV2; d_call: .; clone_size: .; j_call: TRBJ2-5
cdr3_nt: TGTGCCAGCAGCCCCGGGGGACAGGGTGCCAAAAACATTCAGTACTTC; cdr3_aa: CASSPGGQGAKNIQYF; v_call: TRBV28; d_call: TRBD1; clone_size: .; j_call: TRBJ2-4
cdr3_nt: TGTGCCAGCAGCTTAGCGGGGGCCCAGATCGGAAACACCATATATTTT; cdr3_aa: CASSLAGAQIGNTIYF; v_call: TRBV7-9; d_call: .; clone_size: .; j_call: TRBJ1-3
cdr3_nt: TGTGCCAGCAGTGCTGCAGCGGGGGCATACAATGAGCAGTTCTTC; cdr3_aa: CASSAAAGAYNEQFF; v_call: TRBV27; d_call: TRBD2; clone_size: few; j_call: TRBJ2-1
cdr3_nt: TGTGCCATCAGTGAGTCGGGGCGGAACTATGGCTACACCTTC; cdr3_aa: CAISESGRNYGYTF; v_call: TRBV10-3; d_call: .; clone_size: few; j_call: TRBJ1-2
cdr3_nt: TGTGCCAGCAGTTCTAACGGACACTTTTCAGAAGCTTTCTTT; cdr3_aa: CASSSNGHFSEAFF; v_call: TRBV27; d_call: .; clone_size: .; j_call: TRBJ1-1
cdr3_nt: TGTGCCAGCAGTGACGATGCTGGTACAGATACGCAGTATTTT; cdr3_aa: CASSDDAGTDTQYF; v_call: TRBV2; d_call: .; clone_size: .; j_call: TRBJ2-3
cdr3_nt: TGTGCCAGCAGCTCAGACTGGGATGGCTACACCTTC; cdr3_aa: CASSSDWDGYTF; v_call: TRBV9; d_call: .; clone_size: once; j_call: TRBJ1-2
cdr3_nt: TGCGCCAGCAGCTCTAGCGGGAGTCTCGGAGATACGCAGTATTTT; cdr3_aa: CASSSSGSLGDTQYF; v_call: TRBV5-1; d_call: TRBD2; clone_size: .; j_call: TRBJ2-3
cdr3_nt: TGTGCCAGCAGCCGAATGACGCCTAATTCACCCCTCCACTTT; cdr3_aa: CASSRMTPNSPLHF; v_call: TRBV28; d_call: .; clone_size: .; j_call: TRBJ1-6
cdr3_nt: TGTGCCAGTACCTACCGAGGACAGGGGGCTAACTATGGCTACACCTTC; cdr3_aa: CASTYRGQGANYGYTF; v_call: TRBV19; d_call: TRBD1; clone_size: few; j_call: TRBJ1-2
cdr3_nt: TGTGCCAGCAGCCCGGGGGGACAGTACCAAGAGACCCAGTACTTC; cdr3_aa: CASSPGGQYQETQYF; v_call: TRBV7-9; d_call: .; clone_size: .; j_call: TRBJ2-5
cdr3_nt: TGTGCCAGCAGTTTATTGGTTAGCGGGGGGGACAATGAGCAGTTCTTC; cdr3_aa: CASSLLVSGGDNEQFF; v_call: TRBV28; d_call: TRBD2; clone_size: .; j_call: TRBJ2-1
cdr3_nt: TGTGCCAGCAGCTTATCGGAAACCTCCTACAATGAGCAGTTCTTC; cdr3_aa: CASSLSETSYNEQFF; v_call: TRBV7-9; d_call: .; clone_size: few; j_call: TRBJ2-1
cdr3_nt: TGTGCCAGCAGCAGATTTCAGGGGGCGCATGGGGCAGATACGCAGTATTTT; cdr3_aa: CASSRFQGAHGADTQYF; v_call: TRBV5-4; d_call: TRBD1; clone_size: once; j_call: TRBJ2-3
cdr3_nt: TGTGCCAGCAGCTTAGGGGGGGCGAGTCCCTCCGCGTACTATGGCTACACCTTC; cdr3_aa: CASSLGGASPSAYYGYTF; v_call: TRBV7-8; d_call: .; clone_size: .; j_call: TRBJ1-2